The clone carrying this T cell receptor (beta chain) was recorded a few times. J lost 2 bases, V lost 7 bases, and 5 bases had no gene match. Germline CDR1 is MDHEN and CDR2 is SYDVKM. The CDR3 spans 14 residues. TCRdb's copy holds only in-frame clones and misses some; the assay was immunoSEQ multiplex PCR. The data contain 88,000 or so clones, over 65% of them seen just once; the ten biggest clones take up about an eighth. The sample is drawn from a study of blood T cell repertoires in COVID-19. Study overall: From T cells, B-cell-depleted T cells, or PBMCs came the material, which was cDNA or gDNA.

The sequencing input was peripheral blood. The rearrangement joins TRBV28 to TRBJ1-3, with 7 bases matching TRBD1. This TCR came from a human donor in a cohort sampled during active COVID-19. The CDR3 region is CASNRQGPGNTIYF. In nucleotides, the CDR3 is TGTGCCAGCAACCGACAGGGACCTGGAAACACCATATATTTT.